Sequencing of this T cell receptor beta chain was carried out in a study of shared clonotypes between healthy human individuals. Study-level background: CD4 naive and CD4 memory each took three plates per donor, while CD8 naive took two and CD8 memory one.

Study outcomes and limitations: Generation probabilities were higher for clonotypes shared across all four sorted-subset donors than for unshared ones.

V was clipped by 5 bases and J by 4 bases, with 11 bases between them. The length of the CDR3 is 13 residues. Germline V gene data show CDR1 as LNHNV and CDR2 as YYDKDF (reference sequence). CD45RO-negative CD8 cells positively selected for CCR7 made up the naive population, which excluded terminally differentiated effector memory CD45RA+ cells. Notes on this clone: Its antigen remains unidentified.

Here immunoSEQ multiplex PCR was the method, and the copy in TCRdb shows in-frame clones only, minus some. Here the sample spans about 2.1 million clones, approximately 94% being singletons. The rearrangement uses TRBV15 and TRBJ2-5; D call uncertain. The sequenced sample consisted of naive CD8+ T cells from PBMCs. The TCR originated in a man between 18 and 29 years old in good health. Some clones in this sample may be carry-over from other donors' samples. CDR3: CATSEQRPETQYF. The CDR3 DNA sequence: TGTGCCACCAGCGAACAGAGGCCAGAGACCCAGTACTTC.